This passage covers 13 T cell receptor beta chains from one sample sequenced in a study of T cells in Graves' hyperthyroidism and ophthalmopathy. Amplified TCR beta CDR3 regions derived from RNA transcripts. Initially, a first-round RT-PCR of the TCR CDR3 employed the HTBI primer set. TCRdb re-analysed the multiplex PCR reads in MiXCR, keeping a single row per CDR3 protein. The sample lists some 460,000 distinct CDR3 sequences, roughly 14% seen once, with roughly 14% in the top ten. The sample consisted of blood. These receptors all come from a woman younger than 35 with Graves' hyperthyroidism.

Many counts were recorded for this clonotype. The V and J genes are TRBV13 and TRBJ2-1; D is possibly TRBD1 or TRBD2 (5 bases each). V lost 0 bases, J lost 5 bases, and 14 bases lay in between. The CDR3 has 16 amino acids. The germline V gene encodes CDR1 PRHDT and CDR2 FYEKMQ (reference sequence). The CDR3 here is CASSLGYRDQDNEQFF. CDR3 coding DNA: TGTGCCAGCAGCTTAGGCTACCGGGACCAAGACAATGAGCAGTTCTTC.

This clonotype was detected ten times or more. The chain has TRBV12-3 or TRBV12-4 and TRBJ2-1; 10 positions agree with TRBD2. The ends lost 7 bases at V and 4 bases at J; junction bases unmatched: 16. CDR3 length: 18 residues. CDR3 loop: CASIGAGGLADNYNEQFF. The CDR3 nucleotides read TGTGCCAGCATTGGGGCAGGAGGACTAGCGGACAATTACAATGAGCAGTTCTTC.

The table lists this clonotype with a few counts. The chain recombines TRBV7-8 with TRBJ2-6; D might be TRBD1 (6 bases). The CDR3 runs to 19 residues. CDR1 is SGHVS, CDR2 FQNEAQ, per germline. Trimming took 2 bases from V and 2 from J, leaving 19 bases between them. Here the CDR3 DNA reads TGTGCCAGCAGCTTAAGGGCACAGGGTGAAACTGCTGGGGCCAACGTCCTGACTTTC. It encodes CASSLRAQGETAGANVLTF.

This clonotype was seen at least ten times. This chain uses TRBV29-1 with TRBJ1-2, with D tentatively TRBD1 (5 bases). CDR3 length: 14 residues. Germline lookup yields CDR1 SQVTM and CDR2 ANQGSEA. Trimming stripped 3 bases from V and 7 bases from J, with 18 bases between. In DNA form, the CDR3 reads TGCAGCGTTGAGCTATCAATGACAGCCGGTGGCTACACCTTC. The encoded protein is CSVELSMTAGGYTF.

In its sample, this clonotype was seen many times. CDR3 sequence reads: CASSLGDRLAKNIQYF. Written as DNA, the CDR3 is TGTGCCAGCAGCCTCGGAGACAGACTAGCCAAAAACATTCAGTACTTC. This rearrangement joins TRBV3-1 to TRBJ2-4, with D possibly matching TRBD1 (5 bases). This CDR3 has 16 amino acids. Trimming removed 4 bases at V and 0 bases at J, with 13 bases between. Germline CDR1 LGHDT, CDR2 YNNKEL (reference sequence).

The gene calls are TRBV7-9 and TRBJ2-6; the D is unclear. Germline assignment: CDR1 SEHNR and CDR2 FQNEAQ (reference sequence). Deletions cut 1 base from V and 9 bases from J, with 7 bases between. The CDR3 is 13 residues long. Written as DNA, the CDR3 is TGTGCCAGCAGCTTAGGACGTGGCAACGTCCTGACTTTC. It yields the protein CASSLGRGNVLTF.

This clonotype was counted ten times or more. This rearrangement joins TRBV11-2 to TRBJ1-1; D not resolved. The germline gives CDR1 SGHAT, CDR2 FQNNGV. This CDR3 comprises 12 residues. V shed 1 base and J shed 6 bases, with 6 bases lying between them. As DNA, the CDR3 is TGTGCCAGCAGCTTAGTAAAAGCTGAAGCTTTCTTT. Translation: CASSLVKAEAFF.

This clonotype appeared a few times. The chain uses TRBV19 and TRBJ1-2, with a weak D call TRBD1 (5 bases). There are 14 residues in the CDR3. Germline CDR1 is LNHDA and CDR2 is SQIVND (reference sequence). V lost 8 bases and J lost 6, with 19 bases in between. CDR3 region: CASSGDAGSNGYTF. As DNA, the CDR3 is TGTGCCAGTTCCGGGGACGCTGGATCTAATGGCTACACCTTC.

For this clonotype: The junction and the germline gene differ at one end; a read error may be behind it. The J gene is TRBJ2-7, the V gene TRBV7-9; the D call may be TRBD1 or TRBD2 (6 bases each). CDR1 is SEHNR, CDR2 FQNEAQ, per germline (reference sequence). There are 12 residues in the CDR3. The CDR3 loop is CASSYGGYEQHF. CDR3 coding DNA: TGTGCCAGCAGCTACGGGGGCTACGAGCAGCACTTC.

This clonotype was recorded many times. CDR3 region: CASSLGAGVGEAFF. The CDR3 DNA reads as TGTGCCAGCAGTTTAGGGGCGGGGGTGGGTGAAGCTTTCTTT. This chain uses TRBV28 with TRBJ1-1; D perhaps matches TRBD1 (5 bases). There are 14 residues in the CDR3. Deletions cut 2 bases from V and 7 bases from J, with 14 bases between. Germline V lookup: CDR1 MDHEN, CDR2 SYDVKM.

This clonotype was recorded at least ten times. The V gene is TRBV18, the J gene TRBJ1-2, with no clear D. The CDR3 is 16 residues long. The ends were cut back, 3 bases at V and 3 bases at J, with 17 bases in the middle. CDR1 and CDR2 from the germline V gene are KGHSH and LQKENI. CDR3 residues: CASSPGTASNHYGYTF. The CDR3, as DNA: TGTGCCAGCTCACCTGGAACAGCCTCTAACCACTATGGCTACACCTTC.

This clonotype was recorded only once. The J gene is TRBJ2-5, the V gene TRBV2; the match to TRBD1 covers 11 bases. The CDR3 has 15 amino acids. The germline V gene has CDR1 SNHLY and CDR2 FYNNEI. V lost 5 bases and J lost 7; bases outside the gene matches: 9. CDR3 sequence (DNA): TGTGCCAGCAGTTCCTCACCGGGACAGGGGGTGACCCAGTACTTC. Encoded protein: CASSSSPGQGVTQYF. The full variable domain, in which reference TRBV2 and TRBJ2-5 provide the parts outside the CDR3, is EPEVTQTPSHQVTQMGQEVILRCVPISNHLYFYWYRQILGQKVEFLVSFYNNEISEKSEIFDDQFSVERPDGSNFTLKIRSTKLEDSAMYFCASSSSPGQGVTQYFGPGTRLLVL.

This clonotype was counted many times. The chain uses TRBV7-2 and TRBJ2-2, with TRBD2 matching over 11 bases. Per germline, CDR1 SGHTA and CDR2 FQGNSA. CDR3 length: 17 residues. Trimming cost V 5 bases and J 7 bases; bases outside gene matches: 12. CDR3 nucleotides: TGTGCCAGCAGCCTAAGACTAGCGGGGTACCTGGGCGGGGAGCTGTTTTTT. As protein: CASSLRLAGYLGGELFF.